These 3 T cell receptor beta chains were all obtained from the same sample, sequenced in a study of human T cells and chemical hapten exposure. Time point of the sample: patch test 3, about 24 weeks after DPC sensitization. Treatment: therapeutic diphenylcyclopropenone sensitization with weekly scalp DPC. MiXCR, applied by TCRdb to the RACE reads, yields one record per CDR3 protein. The sample contains 95,000 to 150,000 distinct CDR3 sequences, 11% of which appear only once. The sample in question was whole blood, obtained in connection with sensitization to the hapten diphenylcyclopropenone (DPC). Receptors originate from a woman between 50 and 59 years old with alopecia areata. Some clones in this sample may be carry-over from other donors' samples.

There are a few counts of this clonotype. This sequence joins TRBV6-6 and TRBJ2-7, with 11 bases identical to TRBD2. The germline gives CDR1 MNHNY, CDR2 SVGAGI (reference sequence). The CDR3 is 14 amino acids. Trimming removed 5 bases from V and 6 bases from J; junction bases left unmatched: 6. This CDR3 reads CASSVVAGGAEQYF. The CDR3 DNA reads TGTGCCAGCAGTGTCGTAGCGGGAGGGGCCGAGCAGTACTTC.

The sample holds a few counts of this clonotype. The chain is built from TRBV12-3 or TRBV12-4 and TRBJ1-4; 8 bases are a match to TRBD1. This CDR3 has 15 amino acids. After removal of 3 bases from V and 8 bases from J, the junction contained 8 bases not matched to a gene. Written as DNA, the CDR3 is TGTGCCAGCAGTTTCCTAGGACAGGGAGGAGAAAAACTGTTTTTT. Protein product: CASSFLGQGGEKLFF.

J is TRBJ1-1 and V is TRBV20-1; a weak D match, TRBD1 (5 bases). Germline CDR1 reads DFQATT; CDR2 reads SNEGSKA (reference sequence). The CDR3 has 14 residues. The V and J ends lost 2 bases and 1 base respectively, with 11 bases between them. This chain's CDR3 is CSARIDSSNTEAFF. In nucleotides, the CDR3 is TGCAGTGCTAGAATTGACAGCTCGAACACTGAAGCTTTCTTT.